These 5 T cell receptor beta chains were all obtained from the same sample, sequenced in a study of cytomegalovirus exposure and HLA in healthy donors. Researchers ran the PCR with 60 Vbeta and 13 Jbeta primers. Some clones are missing from TCRdb's copy, which holds only in-frame ones; the method was immunoSEQ multiplex PCR. Among about 160,000 clones, 75% to 85% were seen once, and the ten largest hold 1.5% to 2%. Material for sequencing was PBMCs. The receptor set was obtained from a woman between 18 and 29 years old in good health and CMV-seronegative.

This clone was counted once. V gene TRBV29-1 combines with J gene TRBJ1-2; TRBD1 agrees at 8 bases. Germline V gene sequence: CDR1 SQVTM, CDR2 ANQGSEA. The CDR3 consists of 14 residues. Trimming cost V 4 bases and J 3 bases; bases outside gene matches: 7. The CDR3 DNA follows: TGCAGCGTTGGGAGGACAGGGTCGGACTATGGCTACACCTTC. As protein: CSVGRTGSDYGYTF.

The chain links TRBV5-8 to TRBJ1-3; D remains unclear. CDR1 is SGHTS and CDR2 is YDEGEE in the germline V gene. Trimming removed 1 base from V and 6 bases from J, with 14 bases in between. The CDR3 runs to 15 residues. The CDR3 bases are TGTGCCAGCAGCTTGATAGGAACGGAGGAAAACACCATATATTTT. Amino acid sequence: CASSLIGTEENTIYF.

The chain combines TRBV9 with TRBJ1-1, with D perhaps TRBD1 (5 bases). The germline V gene encodes CDR1 SGDLS and CDR2 YYNGEE. V was trimmed by 6 bases and J by 6 bases, leaving 18 bases between them. The CDR3 has 14 amino acids. The CDR3 nucleotides are TGTGCCAGCAACTCCCTCGGGGGGGTTGCTGAAGCTTTCTTT. This codes for CASNSLGGVAEAFF.

This clone came up a few times. The rearrangement joins TRBV19 to TRBJ2-3; 9 nucleotides line up with TRBD1. Germline values: CDR1 LNHDA, CDR2 SQIVND (reference sequence). There are 17 residues in the CDR3. The V and J ends lost 4 bases and 0 bases, in that order; junction bases with no gene match: 8. CDR3 amino acids: CASSTWTGAFSTDTQYF. The CDR3 DNA reads TGTGCCAGTAGTACTTGGACAGGGGCGTTTAGCACAGATACGCAGTATTTT.

The chain is built from TRBV5-1 and TRBJ2-4; D unclear. CDR3 length: 18 amino acids. V dropped 0 bases and J dropped 7 bases, with 23 bases sitting between them. Germline V gene data show CDR1 as SGHRS and CDR2 as YFSETQ. CDR3 region: CASSLVPPASPTINIQYF. Written as DNA, the CDR3 is TGCGCCAGCAGCTTGGTTCCGCCAGCGAGCCCTACCATCAACATTCAGTACTTC.